A single sample is the source of the 30 T cell receptor beta chains below, sequenced in a study of T cell responses to AZD1222 COVID-19 vaccine. Repertoires were generated with immunoSEQ multiplex PCR, while TCRdb's copy carries only in-frame clones and drops some. This sample has 65,000 to 80,000 clones; just over 90% occur once, and the top ten carry roughly 7%. The specimen comprised peripheral blood, sampled on day 0 of MenACWY control vaccination. The receptors were sampled from an adult in good health.

The J gene is TRBJ1-2, the V gene TRBV9; TRBD1 might be the D (5 bases). CDR3 length equals 14 residues. CDR1 and CDR2 (germline): SGDLS, YYNGEE. Trimming took off 3 bases at V and 8 bases at J, with 17 bases between the two ends. For the CDR3, the DNA is TGTGCCAGCAGCGCCGTCCCAGGGAGGGAGGGCTACACCTTC. It yields the protein CASSAVPGREGYTF.

The rearrangement uses TRBV7-9 and TRBJ2-2, with 7 bases that match TRBD1. The germline V gene has CDR1 SEHNR and CDR2 FQNEAQ (reference sequence). The CDR3 sequence is 16 residues long. Trimming at V came to 5 bases and at J to 4 bases, leaving 10 bases not matched to a gene. The CDR3 protein is CASSPPRQGRTGELFF. CDR3 DNA sequence: TGTGCCAGCAGCCCCCCCAGACAGGGTCGCACCGGGGAGCTGTTTTTT.

This chain connects TRBV5-1 to TRBJ2-3; no reliable D call. The CDR3 covers 12 residues. Trimming left V 0 bases short and J 4 bases short, with 3 bases between. CDR1 SGHRS and CDR2 YFSETQ come from the germline V gene. As DNA, the CDR3 is TGCGCCAGCAGCTTGGTCCCAGATACGCAGTATTTT. Translated, it gives CASSLVPDTQYF.

V gene TRBV7-2 combines with J gene TRBJ2-6; maybe TRBD2 (6 bases). The CDR3 is 14 amino acids. V lost 5 bases, J lost 1 base, and 6 bases lay in between. CDR1 and CDR2 (germline): SGHTA, FQGNSA. This CDR3 reads CASSGTSGANVLTF. CDR3 DNA sequence: TGTGCCAGCAGCGGGACTTCTGGGGCCAACGTCCTGACTTTC.

The chain is built from TRBV4-3 and TRBJ2-7, with TRBD1 matching over 9 bases. Trimming at V came to 0 bases and at J to 4 bases, leaving 4 bases not matched to a gene. Germline V lookup: CDR1 LGHNA, CDR2 YSLEER. The CDR3 loop spans 15 amino acids. For the CDR3, the DNA is TGCGCCAGCAGCCAAGAGGGACAGGGCCGGTACGAGCAGTACTTC. Protein: CASSQEGQGRYEQYF.

V usage is TRBV9 and J usage is TRBJ2-5; tentative D call: TRBD2 (6 bases). This CDR3 is built from 14 residues. The germline V gene encodes CDR1 SGDLS and CDR2 YYNGEE. Trimming took 3 bases from V and 3 from J, leaving 12 bases between them. CDR3 region: CASSEGTSKETQYF. CDR3 DNA: TGTGCCAGCAGCGAGGGGACTTCGAAAGAGACCCAGTACTTC.

This sequence joins TRBV7-2 and TRBJ2-3, with 12 bases identical to TRBD2. Germline V lookup: CDR1 SGHTA, CDR2 FQGNSA. The V gene end was trimmed by 5 bases and the J gene end by 6 bases; junction bases not matched to a gene: 9. This CDR3 has 16 amino acids. DNA for the CDR3: TGTGCCAGCAGCCTCGGTTCTAGCGGGAGGGGGGATACGCAGTATTTT. Encoded protein: CASSLGSSGRGDTQYF.

For the CDR3, the DNA is TGTGCCAGCAGCTTAACTGTCGCGGGGGGCCGGGATGAGCAGTTCTTC. It is translated as CASSLTVAGGRDEQFF. This sequence joins TRBV7-3 and TRBJ2-1, with TRBD2 matching over 8 bases. The junction had 9 bases not matched to a gene; V was cut back by 0 bases and J by 8 bases. CDR1 and CDR2 (germline): SGHTA, FQGTGA. The CDR3 is 16 amino acids.

The J gene is TRBJ2-4, the V gene TRBV7-3; 12 bases line up with TRBD1. This CDR3 is 17 amino acids long. V was pared by 5 bases and J by 7 bases, with 12 bases of the junction left unmatched. Germline V CDR1 and CDR2: SGHTA, FQGTGA. CDR3 loop: CASSPGPTGTGGNIQYF. The CDR3, as DNA: TGTGCCAGCAGCCCCGGGCCAACCGGGACAGGGGGCAACATTCAGTACTTC.

The chain joins TRBV19 to TRBJ1-5; D is uncertain. The CDR3 spans 18 residues. Trimming left V 6 bases short and J 0 bases short, with 21 bases between. Per germline, CDR1 LNHDA and CDR2 SQIVND (reference sequence). Written as DNA, the CDR3 is TGTGCCAGTAGCAGAAGGGCCCCGAACCTTTATAGCAATCAGCCCCAGCATTTT. Translating gives CASSRRAPNLYSNQPQHF. The variable domain in full, with the rest retrieved from reference TRBV19 and TRBJ1-5, is DGGITQSPKYLFRKEGQNVTLSCEQNLNHDAMYWYRQDPGQGLRLIYYSQIVNDFQKGDIAEGYSVSREKKESFPLTVTSAQKNPTAFYLCASSRRAPNLYSNQPQHFGDGTRLSIL.

The chain carries TRBV6-2 or TRBV6-3 and TRBJ1-1; the D gene is possibly TRBD1 (6 bases). CDR3 size: 14 residues. Between the trimmed V and J ends, which lost 7 bases and 5 bases, there was a span of 17 bases. The V gene's germline CDR1 is MNHEY and CDR2 SVGEGT. The CDR3 DNA sequence: TGTGCCAGCACCCCCGGGGGGCGCAGAACTGAAGCTTTCTTT. Its translation: CASTPGGRRTEAFF.

This chain connects TRBV5-1 to TRBJ2-3, with 10 bases aligning to TRBD2. Germline-derived CDR1 and CDR2 are SGHRS and YFSETQ. Germline trimming cut 1 base from V and 3 bases from J; bases unmatched to any gene: 11. The CDR3 contains 18 residues. The CDR3 DNA follows: TGCGCCAGCAGCTTGATGCTAGCGGGGGCCACGAAGACAGATACGCAGTATTTT. It specifies CASSLMLAGATKTDTQYF.

This chain uses TRBV19 with TRBJ2-5; D is uncertain. Germline V gene data show CDR1 as LNHDA and CDR2 as SQIVND (reference sequence). This CDR3 has 12 residues. Between the trimmed V and J ends, which lost 7 bases and 5 bases, there was a span of 11 bases. CDR3 in amino acids: CASNTFGETQYF. The CDR3 DNA reads TGTGCCAGTAACACTTTTGGGGAGACCCAGTACTTC. The full variable domain, rest sourced from reference TRBV19 and TRBJ2-5, is DGGITQSPKYLFRKEGQNVTLSCEQNLNHDAMYWYRQDPGQGLRLIYYSQIVNDFQKGDIAEGYSVSREKKESFPLTVTSAQKNPTAFYLCASNTFGETQYFGPGTRLLVL.

V is TRBV24-1 and J is TRBJ2-5, with TRBD2 matching 7 bases. J gave up 5 bases and V 4 bases, and 12 bases lay outside the gene matches. Germline CDR1 KGHDR, CDR2 SFDVKD. This CDR3 spans 16 amino acids. CDR3 sequence reads: CATSDPGGIDSETQYF. CDR3 sequence (DNA): TGTGCCACCAGTGACCCCGGGGGGATAGATAGTGAGACCCAGTACTTC.

This sequence joins TRBV28 and TRBJ2-2, with D perhaps matching TRBD1 (5 bases). Germline V gene sequence: CDR1 MDHEN, CDR2 SYDVKM. The CDR3 extends over 14 amino acids. Trimming removed 10 bases at V and 4 bases at J, with 16 bases between. In nucleotides, the CDR3 is TGTGCCACCATAACTCAGGGCAGCACCGGGGAGCTGTTTTTT. Its protein is CATITQGSTGELFF.

The J gene is TRBJ2-3, the V gene TRBV18, with 8 bases aligning to TRBD1. The V segment lost 3 bases and the J segment 3 bases; nucleotides outside the gene matches: 5. From germline, CDR1 is KGHSH and CDR2 LQKENI. The CDR3 sequence is 15 residues long. CDR3 amino acids: CASSPTRQGTDTQYF. CDR3 in DNA: TGTGCCAGCTCACCTACGAGACAGGGGACAGATACGCAGTATTTT. Variable domain in full (rest from reference TRBV18 and TRBJ2-3): NAGVMQNPRHLVRRRGQEARLRCSPMKGHSHVYWYRQLPEEGLKFMVYLQKENIIDESGMPKERFSAEFPKEGPSILRIQQVVRGDSAAYFCASSPTRQGTDTQYFGPGTRLTVL.

This rearrangement joins TRBV18 to TRBJ2-1; D gene unclear. The V end lost 0 bases, the J end lost 12 bases, and 15 bases lay between the germline ends. Germline assignment: CDR1 KGHSH and CDR2 LQKENI. The CDR3 is 14 amino acids. The CDR3 here is CASSPPSGRRVQFF. CDR3 bases: TGTGCCAGCTCACCACCCTCCGGGCGCCGAGTGCAGTTCTTC.

V and J are TRBV19 and TRBJ1-6; TRBD1 is a possible D gene (5 bases). This CDR3 has 14 amino acids. Germline V gene lookup returns CDR1 LNHDA and CDR2 SQIVND (reference sequence). Trimming removed 10 bases at V and 10 bases at J, with 20 bases between. The CDR3 DNA is TGTGCCACCACCCCCGGCAGGGATGAATCACCCCTCCACTTT. This sequence encodes CATTPGRDESPLHF.

This clone was seen a few times. This rearrangement joins TRBV12-3 or TRBV12-4 to TRBJ1-2; TRBD1 agrees at 7 bases. V shed 5 bases and J 5 bases; nucleotides not matched to a gene: 2. This CDR3 has 12 amino acids. The CDR3 spells CASSRDRYGYTF. CDR3 DNA: TGTGCCAGCAGTCGGGACAGATATGGCTACACCTTC.

CDR3 residues: CASSLVLNEQFF. CDR3 sequence (DNA): TGCGCCAGCAGCTTGGTTCTGAATGAGCAGTTCTTC. The rearrangement uses TRBV5-1 and TRBJ2-1, with unresolved D. Trimming took off 0 bases at V and 7 bases at J, with 5 bases between the two ends. Germline V CDR1 and CDR2: SGHRS, YFSETQ. The CDR3 length is 12 residues.

The rearrangement links TRBV2 to TRBJ2-7, with D perhaps matching TRBD1 or TRBD2 (7 bases each). V lost 2 bases to trimming and J lost 5 bases, with 19 bases between them. Germline loops: CDR1 SNHLY, CDR2 FYNNEI. This CDR3 comprises 16 residues. The CDR3 loop is CASSERGGPGTDEQYF. The CDR3 region has the DNA TGTGCCAGCAGTGAAAGGGGGGGCCCCGGGACAGACGAGCAGTACTTC.

The chain links TRBV7-2 to TRBJ2-2; D remains ambiguous. The CDR3 has 16 residues. Trimming took off 1 base at V and 1 base at J, with 10 bases between the two ends. Germline CDR1 SGHTA, CDR2 FQGNSA. The chain's CDR3 is CASSLVPWQNTGELFF. CDR3 in DNA: TGTGCCAGCAGCTTAGTTCCCTGGCAGAACACCGGGGAGCTGTTTTTT.

The chain has TRBV12-5 and TRBJ1-5, with a possible D match to TRBD1 (6 bases). The CDR3 has 16 residues. Germline V gene data show CDR1 as LGHNT and CDR2 as FRNRAP. V was shortened by 7 bases and J by 5 bases, with 21 bases between the two germline ends. As DNA, the CDR3 is TGTGCTAGTGAGGTTGGGGACACGGGGGCCGATCAGCCCCAGCATTTT. This gives the protein CASEVGDTGADQPQHF.

V gene TRBV7-8 combines with J gene TRBJ1-1; perhaps TRBD1 as D (5 bases). Trimming removed 0 bases from V and 6 bases from J, with 8 bases in between. The CDR3 spans 13 residues. CDR1 and CDR2 from the germline V gene are SGHVS and FQNEAQ. CDR3 amino acids: CASSLARGAEAFF. The CDR3 nucleotides read TGTGCCAGCAGCTTAGCAAGAGGGGCTGAAGCTTTCTTT.

The rearrangement uses TRBV4-3 and TRBJ1-5; D is unresolved. The CDR3 is 13 residues long. Germline-derived CDR1 and CDR2 are LGHNA and YSLEER. The V gene lost 0 bases and the J gene lost 7 bases, with 7 bases spanning the gap. The CDR3 is CASSQDEGQPQHF. The CDR3 DNA reads as TGCGCCAGCAGCCAAGATGAAGGACAGCCCCAGCATTTT.

V is TRBV2 and J is TRBJ2-4; no clear D gene. Trimming pared 6 bases from V and 3 bases from J, leaving 15 bases between. The CDR3 is made up of 15 amino acids. The germline gives CDR1 SNHLY, CDR2 FYNNEI. The DNA for the CDR3 is TGTGCCAGCAGCCAACCCCAGGCAGGCAAAAACATTCAGTACTTC. This translates into CASSQPQAGKNIQYF.

The rearrangement links TRBV6-2 or TRBV6-3 to TRBJ1-1, with D possibly being TRBD1 (6 bases). Trimming took 2 bases from V and 10 from J, leaving 8 bases between them. Germline values: CDR1 MNHEY, CDR2 SVGEGT. There are 11 residues in the CDR3. DNA of the CDR3: TGTGCCAGCAGTTACGGCAGGGGAGCTTTCTTT. Residues: CASSYGRGAFF.

V and J are TRBV10-1 and TRBJ2-2; 7 nucleotides align to TRBD1. The trim removed 4 bases at V and 3 bases at J, leaving 5 bases unmatched. CDR3 length: 15 residues. The germline CDR1 and CDR2 sequences are WNHNN and SYGVQD (reference sequence). CDR3 residues: CASSAGQIDTGELFF. CDR3 sequence (DNA): TGCGCCAGCAGTGCGGGACAGATTGACACCGGGGAGCTGTTTTTT.

V is TRBV7-2 and J is TRBJ1-1; D perhaps matches TRBD1 (5 bases). CDR3 size: 14 residues. V lost 4 bases to trimming and J lost 1 base, with 10 bases between them. The germline CDR1 and CDR2 sequences are SGHTA and FQGNSA. CDR3 residues: CASSWDGPNTEAFF. The CDR3 bases are TGTGCCAGCAGCTGGGACGGCCCGAACACTGAAGCTTTCTTT.

The chain uses TRBV5-6 and TRBJ1-2; 7 bases align to TRBD1. Germline loops: CDR1 SGHDT, CDR2 YYEEEE. The CDR3 runs to 15 residues. Losses at the gene ends were 3 bases for V and 4 bases for J; bases not matched to a gene: 9. The CDR3, as DNA: TGTGCCAGCAGCTACCAGGGAAGGGGGCTCTATGGCTACACCTTC. It encodes CASSYQGRGLYGYTF.